The 10 T cell receptor beta chains given below trace back to one sample, sequenced in a study of blood T cell repertoires in COVID-19 (dated by TCRdb to 2018 to 2020). Receptor libraries were prepared by the immunoSEQ multiplex PCR assay. Entries here come from immuneACCESS through TCRdb and include only in-frame sequences with V and J called. Some clones fail to appear in such tables; in the studies checked, an unresolved V gene covers under half of the shortfall, and the cause of the remainder is unknown. Across this sample there are roughly 400,000 clones, with approximately 86% seen only once. Approximately 2.1% of the sample belongs to the ten largest clones. Sequencing input: PBMCs or T cells enriched from blood (not recorded which). The source is a woman aged 35 to 49 with acute COVID-19.

The rearrangement links TRBV10-3 to TRBJ2-7, with D possibly being TRBD1 (5 bases). Deletions cut 9 bases from V and 7 bases from J, with 10 bases between. From germline, CDR1 is ENHRY and CDR2 SYGVKD. The CDR3 consists of 10 residues. Here the CDR3 DNA reads TGTGCCATGACCCAGGGAGAGCAGTACTTC. Its protein is CAMTQGEQYF.

This chain connects TRBV11-2 to TRBJ1-6; 9 bases map to TRBD1. CDR1 is SGHAT, CDR2 FQNNGV, per germline. The V and J ends lost 5 bases and 7 bases, in that order; junction bases with no gene match: 9. The CDR3 sequence is 16 residues long. CDR3 nucleotides: TGTGCCAGCAGCCCCGTCGGGACAGGGTCCAATTCACCCCTCCACTTT. It encodes CASSPVGTGSNSPLHF.

The chain links TRBV29-1 to TRBJ1-1; D is unclear. From germline, CDR1 is SQVTM and CDR2 ANQGSEA. Trimming left V 6 bases short and J 13 bases short, with 12 bases between. The CDR3 extends over 9 amino acids. Here the CDR3 DNA reads TGCAGCGTGGCCCCACCATTTTTCTTT. It encodes CSVAPPFFF.

The V call is TRBV6-2 or TRBV6-3, the J call TRBJ2-1; TRBD1 aligns across 9 bases. Germline V lookup: CDR1 MNHEY, CDR2 SVGEGT. The CDR3 has 14 residues. Unmatched junction bases numbered 7, after V lost 5 bases and J lost 8 bases. CDR3 in amino acids: CASSTGQGIDEQFF. In DNA form, the CDR3 reads TGTGCCAGCAGTACGGGACAGGGTATAGATGAGCAGTTCTTC.

The rearrangement uses TRBV5-4 and TRBJ1-2, with TRBD1 as a possible D gene (6 bases). Germline assignment: CDR1 SGHNT and CDR2 YYREEE (reference sequence). The V end was cut by 2 bases, the J end by 8 bases, with 16 bases between. The CDR3 extends over 14 amino acids. The CDR3 region has the DNA TGTGCCAGCAGCTTCCGGGGGGCGGCTCCGGGCTACACCTTC. The encoded protein is CASSFRGAAPGYTF.

V gene TRBV5-1 combines with J gene TRBJ2-2; possibly TRBD2 for D (6 bases). The V end was cut by 5 bases, the J end by 1 base, with 9 bases between. The CDR3 consists of 14 residues. CDR1 SGHRS and CDR2 YFSETQ come from the germline V gene. The CDR3 protein is CASRSGVNTGELFF. As DNA, the CDR3 is TGCGCCAGCAGATCGGGGGTGAACACCGGGGAGCTGTTTTTT.

This chain uses TRBV10-1 with TRBJ2-3; D remains unclear. The CDR3 spans 12 residues. Germline V gene data show CDR1 as WNHNN and CDR2 as SYGVQD (reference sequence). V was trimmed by 0 bases and J by 5 bases, leaving 3 bases between them. The DNA of the CDR3 is TGCGCCAGCAGTGAGTCTCGAGATACGCAGTATTTT. Translated, it gives CASSESRDTQYF.

The chain combines TRBV6-5 with TRBJ2-4, with D unresolved. From germline, CDR1 is MNHEY and CDR2 SVGAGI. V was trimmed by 4 bases and J by 0 bases, leaving 7 bases between them. CDR3 length: 14 residues. The CDR3 here is CASSSARAKNIQYF. The DNA of the CDR3 is TGTGCCAGCAGTTCCGCCAGAGCCAAAAACATTCAGTACTTC.

The chain couples TRBV2 to TRBJ2-4; 10 bases line up with TRBD1. The CDR3 is 20 residues long. V shed 8 bases and J 2 bases; nucleotides not matched to a gene: 21. From germline, CDR1 is SNHLY and CDR2 FYNNEI. The CDR3, as DNA: TGTGCCAGCGGGGCCTTGTTTGGGACAGGGGCAGGTGGAACCAAAAACATTCAGTACTTC. Translating gives CASGALFGTGAGGTKNIQYF.

This clone was picked up one time. The rearrangement links TRBV7-2 to TRBJ2-1, with 9 bases lining up with TRBD2. Germline V gene sequence: CDR1 SGHTA, CDR2 FQGNSA. This CDR3 spans 19 amino acids. The V and J ends lost 1 base and 5 bases, in that order; junction bases with no gene match: 15. CDR3 sequence reads: CASSLEDRLPRGGDNEQFF. CDR3 sequence (DNA): TGTGCCAGCAGCTTAGAGGATCGTCTCCCTCGCGGGGGGGACAATGAGCAGTTCTTC.